This TCR beta chain was recorded in a study of post-analysis software for immune sequencing data. Study-wide findings and caveats: Under F measure analysis, samples from one preparation batch co-clustered strongly. A significant reduction in normalized Chao1 diversity was observed in multiple sclerosis patients versus controls. A few TRBV segments occurring more often in patients than controls included TRBV5-6, TRBV5-1 and TRBV20-1.

Remarks on this clonotype: Its antigen is currently unknown.

The germline CDR1 and CDR2 sequences are MNHNY and SVGAGI (reference sequence). The CDR3 runs 14 residues. Incorporated into the TCR beta cDNA libraries were unique molecular identifiers, which served to reduce PCR and sequencing biases. Each CDR3 protein is one row after TCRdb ran MiXCR on the PCR reads. In the table there are roughly 600,000 distinct CDR3 sequences, around 47% of which are singletons. Specimen: blood. V is TRBV6-6 and J is TRBJ2-5; TRBD1 agrees at 10 bases. The better agreement between TRBJ2-7 and the DNA end casts doubt on the J call. The source is a girl between 5 and 17 years old with multiple sclerosis. The CDR3: CASVGGTGAYEQYF. CDR3 nucleotides: TGTGCCAGCGTGGGGGGGACAGGGGCCTACGAGCAGTACTTC.